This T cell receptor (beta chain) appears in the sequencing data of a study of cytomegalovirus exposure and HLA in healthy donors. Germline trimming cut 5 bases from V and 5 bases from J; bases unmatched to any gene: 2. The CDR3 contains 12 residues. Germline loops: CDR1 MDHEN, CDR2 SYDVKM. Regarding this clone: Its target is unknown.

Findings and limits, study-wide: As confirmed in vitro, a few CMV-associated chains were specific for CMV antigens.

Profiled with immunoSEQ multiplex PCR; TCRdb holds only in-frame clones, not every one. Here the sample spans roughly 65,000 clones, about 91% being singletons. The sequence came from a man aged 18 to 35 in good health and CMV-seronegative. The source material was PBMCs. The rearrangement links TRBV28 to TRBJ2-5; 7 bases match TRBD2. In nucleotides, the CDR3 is TGTGCCAGCAGTACGCGGGGGGAGACCCAGTACTTC. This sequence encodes CASSTRGETQYF.